This T cell receptor (beta chain) was sequenced during a study of blood T cell repertoires in COVID-19. Turning to the study itself: Collection of acute and convalescent COVID-19 samples took place in the United States, Italy and Spain. PBMCs, B-cell-depleted T cells, or T cells provided the cDNA or gDNA that made up the material.

This CDR3 has 13 amino acids. The germline CDR1 and CDR2 sequences are SGHVS and FQNEAQ. The junction had 2 bases not matched to a gene; V was cut back by 5 bases and J by 4 bases. Clones were sequenced by immunoSEQ multiplex PCR, and TCRdb holds only the in-frame ones, with some missing. The sample comprises nearly 65,000 clones, around 84% of which are singletons, and less than 15% rests with the top ten. The chain carries TRBV7-8 and TRBJ1-5; 7 positions match TRBD1. Sequences were obtained from peripheral blood. The sequence came from a human donor in a cohort sampled during active COVID-19. For the CDR3, the DNA is TGTGCCAGCAGCCTACAGGGGAATCAGCCCCAGCATTTT. Protein: CASSLQGNQPQHF.